Listed here are 3 T cell receptor beta chains from one sample, sequenced in a study of T cell responses to AZD1222 COVID-19 vaccine. Data came from immunoSEQ multiplex PCR; TCRdb stores just in-frame clones and leaves some out. This table has 98,000 or so clones, 86% appearing once. The sample was peripheral blood, taken 28 days after the second dose of the MenACWY control vaccine. These receptors were collected from an adult who received the MenACWY meningococcal vaccine as a control.

V gene TRBV5-1 combines with J gene TRBJ2-3; 15 bases fit TRBD2. The CDR3 covers 17 residues. In germline, CDR1 is SGHRS, CDR2 YFSETQ. V was pared by 3 bases and J by 4 bases, with 6 bases of the junction left unmatched. The CDR3 loop is CASSSGLAGGRSDTQYF. CDR3 coding DNA: TGCGCCAGCAGCTCAGGACTAGCGGGGGGGCGGTCAGATACGCAGTATTTT.

The rearrangement uses TRBV20-1 and TRBJ2-1; tentative D call: TRBD1 (5 bases). Germline lookup yields CDR1 DFQATT and CDR2 SNEGSKA (reference sequence). CDR3 length equals 11 residues. V was trimmed by 5 bases and J by 9 bases, leaving 11 bases between them. CDR3: CSAGLRGEQFF. For the CDR3, the DNA is TGCAGTGCTGGTCTAAGGGGTGAGCAGTTCTTC.

The CDR3 region has the DNA TGTGCCAGCAGCGCCGAGGGGATATATAGCAATCAGCCCCAGCATTTT. It specifies CASSAEGIYSNQPQHF. The rearrangement uses TRBV7-2 and TRBJ1-5, with D possibly TRBD1 on 5 matching bases. Germline CDR1 is SGHTA and CDR2 is FQGNSA. The ends were cut back, 5 bases at V and 0 bases at J, with 14 bases in the middle. This CDR3 comprises 16 residues.